What follows are 20 T cell receptor beta chains derived from one specimen sequenced in a study of T-cell reconstitution after alpha-beta-depleted transplantation in children. During its preparation, the TCRbeta library received unique molecular identifiers. MiXCR, applied by TCRdb to the PCR reads, yields one record per CDR3 protein. The sample has around 380,000 distinct CDR3 sequences, roughly a tenth seen once. Sequenced material: PBMCs from the stem cell graft donor, taken from the stem cell graft. These receptors all come from a human donor who donated a stem cell graft to a child with acute myeloid leukemia.

This clonotype was counted only a few times. V is TRBV29-1 and J is TRBJ2-5; D is unresolved. Trimming removed 0 bases from V and 9 bases from J, with 14 bases in between. Germline V gene data show CDR1 as SQVTM and CDR2 as ANQGSEA. The CDR3 has 13 residues. CDR3 amino acids: CSVEDPLLLSQYF. CDR3 nucleotides: TGCAGCGTTGAAGATCCTTTACTACTATCCCAGTACTTC.

This clonotype was seen more than once but under ten times. V and J are TRBV6-5 and TRBJ2-5, with 9 bases fitting TRBD2. With V trimmed by 0 bases and J by 5 bases, 4 bases remained unmatched. Germline values: CDR1 MNHEY, CDR2 SVGAGI. The CDR3 runs 15 residues. The CDR3 spells CASSYSSGRFETQYF. The DNA for the CDR3 is TGTGCCAGCAGTTACTCAAGCGGGAGGTTTGAGACCCAGTACTTC.

This clonotype was recorded at least ten times. V and J are TRBV7-2 and TRBJ2-7; no clear D gene. CDR1 is SGHTA, CDR2 FQGNSA, per germline. The CDR3 totals 12 residues. V lost 3 bases and J 3 bases, leaving 6 bases between the germline ends. CDR3 bases: TGTGCCAGCAGCTTTACGGGCTACGAGCAGTACTTC. Translating gives CASSFTGYEQYF.

This chain connects TRBV6-1 to TRBJ2-1; TRBD1 matches 8 bases. This CDR3 has 14 residues. V lost 5 bases and J lost 12; bases outside the gene matches: 12. Germline CDR1 and CDR2: MNHNS and SASEGT. The CDR3 nucleotides read TGTGCCAGCAGTCCCGGGTCAGGGGGCTATGTGCAGTTCTTC. This codes for CASSPGSGGYVQFF.

This clonotype was detected a few times. This rearrangement joins TRBV20-1 to TRBJ2-5; 7 bases are shared with TRBD1. Losses at the gene ends were 5 bases for V and 3 bases for J; bases not matched to a gene: 6. The CDR3 covers 13 residues. Germline lookup yields CDR1 DFQATT and CDR2 SNEGSKA (reference sequence). CDR3 region: CSAHRDREETQYF. Written as DNA, the CDR3 is TGCAGTGCTCACCGGGACAGAGAAGAGACCCAGTACTTC.

V and J are TRBV18 and TRBJ1-3, with D possibly matching TRBD1 (5 bases). With 1 base removed from V and 4 bases from J, the gap between germline ends came to 14 bases. CDR3 length equals 16 residues. Germline V gene sequence: CDR1 KGHSH, CDR2 LQKENI. CDR3 nucleotides: TGTGCCAGCTCACCACAAGAACAGGCGTCAGGAAACACCATATATTTT. Translating it yields CASSPQEQASGNTIYF.

In this sample, this clonotype turned up a few times. The V call is TRBV10-1, the J call TRBJ2-2; tentative D call: TRBD1 (5 bases). The germline CDR1 and CDR2 sequences are WNHNN and SYGVQD (reference sequence). The CDR3 totals 16 residues. V was pared by 5 bases and J by 3 bases, with 16 bases between. For the CDR3, the DNA is TGCGCCAGCAGTAGGGGCTCTCTCGAGGACACCGGGGAGCTGTTTTTT. Translated, it gives CASSRGSLEDTGELFF.

This chain connects TRBV4-3 to TRBJ2-5; TRBD1 is a possible D gene (6 bases). The CDR3 totals 12 residues. The germline V gene has CDR1 LGHNA and CDR2 YSLEER. Trimming left V 9 bases short and J 5 bases short, with 13 bases between. Here the CDR3 reads CARVGGYETQYF. In nucleotides, the CDR3 is TGCGCCAGGGTAGGGGGTTACGAGACCCAGTACTTC.

The chain employs TRBV12-3 or TRBV12-4 and TRBJ1-2; D is unresolved. The V and J ends lost 7 bases and 0 bases respectively, with 9 bases between them. The CDR3 has 13 amino acids. In nucleotides, the CDR3 is TGTGCCAGCAACCTATCCCCTAACTATGGCTACACCTTC. Translating gives CASNLSPNYGYTF.

This clonotype was found many times. This chain uses TRBV12-3 or TRBV12-4 with TRBJ2-7, with D uncertain. There are 13 residues in the CDR3. V was shortened by 0 bases and J by 6 bases, with 9 bases between the two germline ends. The CDR3 DNA is TGTGCCAGCAGTTTAGCAAGGTGGGGCGAGCAGTACGTC. Translated, it gives CASSLARWGEQYV.

There are a few counts of this clonotype. The CDR3: CASSVQRGGHYEQYF. The CDR3 nucleotides read TGCGCCAGCAGCGTGCAACGGGGGGGGCACTACGAGCAGTACTTC. The V gene is TRBV4-3, the J gene TRBJ2-7; TRBD2 agrees at 8 bases. Germline loops: CDR1 LGHNA, CDR2 YSLEER. The trim removed 5 bases at V and 3 bases at J, leaving 9 bases unmatched. The length of the CDR3 is 15 residues.

This clonotype was picked up a small number of times. The chain couples TRBV27 to TRBJ2-7; D tentatively reads TRBD1 or TRBD2 (5 bases each). The CDR3 runs 13 residues. CDR1 and CDR2 (germline): MNHEY, SMNVEV (reference sequence). The V and J ends lost 8 bases and 1 base respectively, with 12 bases between them. In nucleotides, the CDR3 is TGTGCCAGCGCAACGGGACCTTCCTACGAGCAGTACTTC. It encodes CASATGPSYEQYF.

V gene TRBV5-4 combines with J gene TRBJ2-3, with 8 bases that match TRBD1. V dropped 1 base and J dropped 0; count of bases not matched to a gene: 4. The CDR3 sequence is 16 residues long. Germline assignment: CDR1 SGHNT and CDR2 YYREEE (reference sequence). CDR3 in amino acids: CASSLPRGRSTDTQYF. CDR3 coding DNA: TGTGCCAGCAGCTTGCCCAGGGGGCGGAGCACAGATACGCAGTATTTT.

This clonotype showed up just a few times. The rearrangement joins TRBV6-5 to TRBJ2-1, with 7 bases identical to TRBD2. Losses at the gene ends were 0 bases for V and 13 bases for J; bases not matched to a gene: 12. In germline, CDR1 is MNHEY, CDR2 SVGAGI. CDR3 length: 15 residues. The CDR3 DNA follows: TGTGCCAGCAGTTACTCGAGCAGCGGGACGGGTGGACAGTTCTTC. Translated, it gives CASSYSSSGTGGQFF.

Many counts were recorded for this clonotype. The rearrangement joins TRBV5-1 to TRBJ1-4, with a possible D match to TRBD1 (5 bases). The CDR3 extends over 13 amino acids. V dropped 3 bases and J dropped 8 bases, with 11 bases sitting between them. Germline V gene lookup returns CDR1 SGHRS and CDR2 YFSETQ. The CDR3 sequence is CASSYQNREKLFF. The CDR3 coding sequence is TGCGCCAGCAGCTACCAAAACAGGGAAAAACTGTTTTTT.

This clonotype was seen more than once but under ten times. The chain is built from TRBV21-1 and TRBJ2-1; TRBD1 is the table's D call and was not checked against the DNA. TRBV21-1 is flagged as a pseudogene. The CDR3 runs 16 residues. The chain's CDR3 is CASSKPGTLCYNEQFF. In nucleotides, the CDR3 is TGTGCCAGCAGCAAGCCTGGGACACTCTGCTACAATGAGCAGTTCTTC.

The chain joins TRBV10-3 to TRBJ1-2, with a tentative D call TRBD1 (5 bases). Trimming took off 11 bases at V and 8 bases at J, with 15 bases between the two ends. CDR1 and CDR2 from the germline V gene are ENHRY and SYGVKD. CDR3 size: 11 residues. CDR3 nucleotides: TGTGCCGCGGGAGCCGGGGCGGGCTACACCTTC. Translated: CAAGAGAGYTF.

The rearrangement uses TRBV18 and TRBJ2-5; D might be TRBD1 or TRBD2, each matching 5 bases. The CDR3 is made up of 15 amino acids. The V gene's germline CDR1 is KGHSH and CDR2 LQKENI. Trimming shortened V by 6 bases and J by 1 base, and 15 bases separated the two germline ends. For the CDR3, the DNA is TGTGCCAGCTCGCCCCCGGGACGGTCCCAAGAGACCCAGTACTTC. Its protein product is CASSPPGRSQETQYF.

In its sample, this clonotype was seen a few times. The chain employs TRBV5-1 and TRBJ2-1; 9 bases agree with TRBD1. V shed 3 bases and J 7 bases; nucleotides not matched to a gene: 5. The CDR3 is 14 residues long. Germline V gene lookup returns CDR1 SGHRS and CDR2 YFSETQ. The CDR3 sequence is CASSWGQGGNEQFF. In nucleotides, the CDR3 is TGCGCCAGCAGCTGGGGACAGGGAGGGAATGAGCAGTTCTTC.

This clonotype showed up just once. The DNA of the CDR3 is TGCAGTGCATCCGGGACAGACACATACAATGAGCAGTTCTTC. Protein: CSASGTDTYNEQFF. The chain has TRBV20-1 and TRBJ2-1; 7 bases are shared with TRBD1. Germline V gene data show CDR1 as DFQATT and CDR2 as SNEGSKA (reference sequence). This CDR3 comprises 14 residues. J gave up 4 bases and V 6 bases, and 9 bases lay outside the gene matches.